The 23 T cell receptor beta chains presented below share a single source sample, sequenced in a study of blood T cell repertoires in COVID-19. Sequencing used immunoSEQ multiplex PCR; TCRdb keeps in-frame clones, though not all of them. The sample contains about 100,000 clones, 75% to 95% of which appear only once. Input material: peripheral blood. The receptors stem from a man in his forties or fifties with acute or convalescent COVID-19.

The CDR3 DNA is TGTGCCAGCAGGGACGGACAGGGACAGAATTCACCCCTCCACTTT. Its protein is CASRDGQGQNSPLHF. The V call is TRBV6-5, the J call TRBJ1-6; 8 nucleotides line up with TRBD1. Trimming at V came to 6 bases and at J to 7 bases, leaving 8 bases not matched to a gene. This CDR3 spans 15 amino acids. Germline loops: CDR1 MNHEY, CDR2 SVGAGI.

The genes are TRBV19 and TRBJ2-1; tentatively, D is TRBD2 (6 bases). In germline, CDR1 is LNHDA, CDR2 SQIVND (reference sequence). There are 14 residues in the CDR3. Trimming cost V 6 bases and J 6 bases, with 15 bases left between them. The CDR3 here is CASSSGGLTNEQFF. Written as DNA, the CDR3 is TGTGCCAGTAGCAGTGGTGGACTAACCAATGAGCAGTTCTTC. Based on the CDR3 plus reference TRBV19 and TRBJ2-1, the full variable domain is DGGITQSPKYLFRKEGQNVTLSCEQNLNHDAMYWYRQDPGQGLRLIYYSQIVNDFQKGDIAEGYSVSREKKESFPLTVTSAQKNPTAFYLCASSSGGLTNEQFFGPGTRLTVL.

This chain joins TRBV5-3 and TRBJ2-5, with TRBD2 matching over 7 bases. TRBV5-3 is an ORF, with its function uncertain. The CDR3 has 18 residues. Trimming took 2 bases from V and 2 from J; bases not matched to a gene: 15. In DNA form, the CDR3 reads TGTGCCAGAAGCTTTATCTGGAGACTAGCTATGAAGCAAGAGACCCAGTACTTC. Translated: CARSFIWRLAMKQETQYF.

The genes are TRBV6-4 and TRBJ2-1; 7 nucleotides match TRBD2. V dropped 5 bases and J dropped 2; count of bases not matched to a gene: 6. The CDR3 loop spans 15 amino acids. Germline-derived CDR1 and CDR2 are MRHNA and SNTAGT. The CDR3 region has the DNA TGTGCCAGCAGTTACCTAGCGGCCGCCTACAATGAGCAGTTCTTC. Translating gives CASSYLAAAYNEQFF.

The chain is built from TRBV24-1 and TRBJ2-5; D is possibly TRBD1 (6 bases). Germline values: CDR1 KGHDR, CDR2 SFDVKD. Trimming shortened V by 4 bases and J by 6 bases, and 11 bases separated the two germline ends. The CDR3 loop spans 13 amino acids. The chain's CDR3 is CATSEGALKTQYF. As DNA, the CDR3 is TGTGCCACCAGTGAGGGGGCCCTTAAGACCCAGTACTTC.

This chain joins TRBV19 and TRBJ1-1; 9 nucleotides agree with TRBD1. Trimming cost V 4 bases and J 0 bases; bases outside gene matches: 6. This CDR3 is built from 16 residues. Germline V CDR1 and CDR2: LNHDA, SQIVND (reference sequence). The CDR3 protein is CASSTGTGFMNTEAFF. In nucleotides, the CDR3 is TGTGCCAGTAGTACTGGGACAGGGTTTATGAACACTGAAGCTTTCTTT. The full variable domain, rest sourced from reference TRBV19 and TRBJ1-1, is DGGITQSPKYLFRKEGQNVTLSCEQNLNHDAMYWYRQDPGQGLRLIYYSQIVNDFQKGDIAEGYSVSREKKESFPLTVTSAQKNPTAFYLCASSTGTGFMNTEAFFGQGTRLTVV.

The chain links TRBV12-3 or TRBV12-4 to TRBJ2-3; D gene ambiguous. This CDR3 spans 12 amino acids. V lost 5 bases, J lost 7 bases, and 10 bases lay in between. CDR3 protein: CASSPGWNTQYF. For the CDR3, the DNA is TGTGCCAGCAGTCCCGGGTGGAATACGCAGTATTTT.

The chain joins TRBV9 to TRBJ2-7; 7 nucleotides line up with TRBD1. The CDR3 is 14 residues long. Looked up from germline, CDR1 is SGDLS and CDR2 is YYNGEE. V shed 0 bases and J 5 bases; nucleotides not matched to a gene: 5. The CDR3 loop reads CASSVGVGGHEQYF. The CDR3 nucleotides read TGTGCCAGCAGCGTAGGGGTAGGGGGCCACGAGCAGTACTTC.

This clone was seen a single time. The V gene is TRBV18, the J gene TRBJ1-2, with 8 bases matching TRBD1. Germline CDR1 and CDR2: KGHSH and LQKENI. Trimming took 2 bases from V and 2 from J; bases not matched to a gene: 7. The CDR3 has 16 amino acids. As DNA, the CDR3 is TGTGCCAGCTCACCATTTGGGACAGGCGACAACTATGGCTACACCTTC. Translated: CASSPFGTGDNYGYTF.

The V and J genes are TRBV3-1 (or the pseudogene TRBV3-2) and TRBJ2-7; D remains unclear. The CDR3 runs to 12 residues. CDR1 and CDR2 (germline): LGHDT, YNNKEL (reference sequence). V was clipped by 3 bases and J by 2 bases, with 5 bases between them. The CDR3 nucleotides read TGTGCCAGCAGCCAGCGGCCCTACGAGCAGTACTTC. The encoded protein is CASSQRPYEQYF.

The rearrangement joins TRBV5-4 to TRBJ1-6, with TRBD1 matching over 7 bases. CDR1 SGHNT and CDR2 YYREEE come from the germline V gene (reference sequence). The CDR3 has 16 residues. Trimming removed 3 bases from V and 6 bases from J; junction bases left unmatched: 9. The CDR3 nucleotides read TGTGCCAGCAGCTCTGCACGGGACAGCTTTAATTCACCCCTCCACTTT. Amino acid sequence: CASSSARDSFNSPLHF. Complete variable domain (other parts from reference TRBV5-4 and TRBJ1-6): ETGVTQSPTHLIKTRGQQVTLRCSSQSGHNTVSWYQQALGQGPQFIFQYYREEENGRGNFPPRFSGLQFPNYSSELNVNALELDDSALYLCASSSARDSFNSPLHFGNGTRLTVT.

The sample holds one count of this clone. The CDR3 DNA follows: TGTGCCAGCACCTACAGGGTGAACTATGGCTACACCTTC. Its protein is CASTYRVNYGYTF. The chain joins TRBV12-3 or TRBV12-4 to TRBJ1-2; tentatively, D is TRBD1 (6 bases). The CDR3 sequence is 13 residues long. V lost 7 bases and J lost 2, with 11 bases in between.

The chain uses TRBV3-1 (or the pseudogene TRBV3-2) and TRBJ2-2; tentatively, D is TRBD2 (5 bases). Germline V CDR1 and CDR2: LGHDT, YNNKEL (reference sequence). The CDR3 spans 15 residues. The V gene lost 1 base and the J gene lost 6 bases, with 12 bases spanning the gap. This chain's CDR3 is CASSQGAPGAGELFF. CDR3 in DNA: TGTGCCAGCAGCCAAGGCGCCCCCGGGGCCGGGGAGCTGTTTTTT.

The chain employs TRBV29-1 and TRBJ2-5; 11 bases match TRBD2. V gave up 5 bases and J gave up 6 bases; unmatched junction bases: 20. Germline loops: CDR1 SQVTM, CDR2 ANQGSEA. The CDR3 runs 18 residues. CDR3 in DNA: TGCAGCGTTCCGGGGGGGGGCCTAGCGGGAGGCCCCCGTCAGACCCAGTACTTC. Its protein is CSVPGGGLAGGPRQTQYF.

This clone was detected once. This chain joins TRBV6-1 and TRBJ1-6; 7 nucleotides agree with TRBD1. Germline CDR1 is MNHNS and CDR2 is SASEGT. The CDR3 extends over 16 amino acids. The ends lost 1 base at V and 10 bases at J; junction bases unmatched: 10. The CDR3 reads CASSEGGRGTRSPLHF. The CDR3 DNA sequence: TGTGCCAGCAGTGAAGGTGGCAGGGGGACTCGGTCACCCCTCCACTTT.

V and J are TRBV7-2 and TRBJ1-4, with 7 bases that match TRBD1. Germline lookup yields CDR1 SGHTA and CDR2 FQGNSA. The CDR3 spans 17 residues. The J segment lost 8 bases and the V segment lost 1 base, leaving 13 bases of the junction unmatched. The CDR3 reads CASSLVVIAGGEEKLFF. CDR3 nucleotide sequence: TGTGCCAGCAGCTTAGTTGTTATCGCAGGGGGAGAAGAAAAACTGTTTTTT.

The V call is TRBV7-9, the J call TRBJ2-4; D not resolved. Germline CDR1 reads SEHNR; CDR2 reads FQNEAQ (reference sequence). With 5 bases removed from V and 1 base from J, the gap between germline ends came to 15 bases. This CDR3 spans 16 amino acids. The CDR3 sequence: CASSPVVGGAKNIQYF. DNA for the CDR3: TGTGCCAGCAGCCCAGTGGTCGGCGGTGCCAAAAACATTCAGTACTTC. The full variable domain, rest sourced from reference TRBV7-9 and TRBJ2-4, is DTGVSQNPRHKITKRGQNVTFRCDPISEHNRLYWYRQTLGQGPEFLTYFQNEAQLEKSRLLSDRFSAERPKGSFSTLEIQRTEQGDSAMYLCASSPVVGGAKNIQYFGAGTRLSVL.

V usage is TRBV18 and J usage is TRBJ1-2, with D unresolved. V was pared by 4 bases and J by 2 bases, with 11 bases between. The CDR3 sequence is 14 residues long. Germline loops: CDR1 KGHSH, CDR2 LQKENI. The CDR3 DNA follows: TGTGCCAGCTCACTGGGAGGGCTGAACTATGGCTACACCTTC. It is translated as CASSLGGLNYGYTF.

V is TRBV5-1 and J is TRBJ2-3; 10 bases fit TRBD2. The germline CDR1 and CDR2 sequences are SGHRS and YFSETQ. V lost 0 bases, J lost 2 bases, and 3 bases stayed unmatched. This CDR3 comprises 16 residues. CDR3 nucleotide sequence: TGCGCCAGCAGCTTGGCAGCGGGAGGGGACACAGATACGCAGTATTTT. Its translation is CASSLAAGGDTDTQYF.

The V and J genes are TRBV7-2 and TRBJ2-1; 9 bases are a match to TRBD2. V dropped 5 bases and J dropped 9; count of bases not matched to a gene: 11. This CDR3 is built from 15 residues. Germline loops: CDR1 SGHTA, CDR2 FQGNSA. CDR3: CASSLTSGPSTEQFF. In nucleotides, the CDR3 is TGTGCCAGCAGCCTGACTAGCGGACCTTCCACTGAGCAGTTCTTC.

The chain has TRBV24-1 and TRBJ1-5; D is possibly TRBD1 (6 bases). This CDR3 region has 16 residues. The V and J ends lost 4 bases and 5 bases respectively, with 17 bases between them. The germline V gene has CDR1 KGHDR and CDR2 SFDVKD. CDR3 loop: CATSDPKTGGDQPQHF. The CDR3 coding sequence is TGTGCCACCAGTGACCCTAAGACAGGTGGAGATCAGCCCCAGCATTTT.

The chain links TRBV19 to TRBJ1-1; D is uncertain. Looked up from germline, CDR1 is LNHDA and CDR2 is SQIVND (reference sequence). This CDR3 is 13 amino acids long. V gave up 5 bases and J gave up 5 bases, with 12 bases separating them. The CDR3 nucleotides read TGTGCCAGTAGTTGGAGGGAAGGGACTGAAGCTTTCTTT. It is translated as CASSWREGTEAFF.

This chain uses TRBV6-6 with TRBJ2-2; D possibly corresponds to TRBD2 (6 bases). This CDR3 has 14 amino acids. Trimming left V 6 bases short and J 2 bases short, with 10 bases between. Germline values: CDR1 MNHNY, CDR2 SVGAGI (reference sequence). CDR3 nucleotides: TGTGCCAGCAGGGCGGACTATAACACCGGGGAGCTGTTTTTT. Its translation is CASRADYNTGELFF.